This entry concerns a single T cell receptor (beta chain). The source of the sample is a study of shared clonotypes between healthy human individuals. The CDR3 totals 15 residues. Trimming shortened V by 9 bases and J by 0 bases, and 15 bases separated the two germline ends. Germline V CDR1 and CDR2: MNHEY, SVGAGI. Libraries were prepared by immunoSEQ multiplex PCR; TCRdb keeps only in-frame clonotypes and omits some of them. The repertoire holds over a million clones, with more than 75% as singletons. Sequencing used memory CD4+ T cells from PBMCs. This sample's subset: CD45RA-negative fraction. The TCR comes from a man aged 18 to 35 in good health. Some clones in this sample may be carry-over from other donors' samples. This chain links TRBV6-5 with TRBJ1-3; D is unclear. The CDR3 loop reads CASRYRAYSGNTIYF. The CDR3 nucleotides read TGTGCCAGTCGGTATCGGGCCTACTCTGGAAACACCATATATTTT.